Presented here are 22 T cell receptor beta chains from one specimen sequenced in a study of tumor-infiltrating lymphocytes in localized non-small cell lung cancer (dated by TCRdb to the early 2020s). Receptors were amplified or captured by the immunoSEQ multiplex PCR assay. Sourced from immuneACCESS, this table was stored by TCRdb with only in-frame sequences that have V and J called. A share of the clones is absent; for the studies checked, an unresolved V gene accounts for under half, and the remainder has no known explanation. Recorded for this sample are roughly 9,000 clones; about 78% of them occurred a single time. The ten largest clones take up around a tenth of the sample. Sample: lung tumor tissue. These TCRs come from a human donor with non-small cell lung cancer.

The rearrangement uses TRBV11-2 and TRBJ2-7; no reliable D call. The ends were cut back, 1 base at V and 1 base at J, with 8 bases in the middle. Germline-derived CDR1 and CDR2 are SGHAT and FQNNGV. The CDR3 totals 14 residues. CDR3 loop: CASSLVSGSYEQYF. Here the CDR3 DNA reads TGTGCCAGCAGCTTAGTTTCCGGTTCCTACGAGCAGTACTTC.

The V call is TRBV7-9, the J call TRBJ1-1, with a weak D call TRBD1 (6 bases). V was cut by 0 bases and J by 5 bases, with 10 bases left in between. CDR1 is SEHNR and CDR2 is FQNEAQ in the germline V gene (reference sequence). This CDR3 comprises 14 residues. CDR3 loop: CASSLAGGRTEAFF. In DNA form, the CDR3 reads TGTGCCAGCAGCTTAGCAGGGGGTAGGACTGAAGCTTTCTTT.

This chain uses TRBV19 with TRBJ2-2, with 14 bases aligning to TRBD2. J gave up 5 bases and V 5 bases, and 7 bases lay outside the gene matches. The CDR3 consists of 17 residues. Germline V gives CDR1 LNHDA, CDR2 SQIVND (reference sequence). CDR3 sequence reads: CASSLGTSGSPTGELFF. CDR3 bases: TGTGCCAGTAGTTTGGGGACTAGCGGGAGTCCTACCGGGGAGCTGTTTTTT.

This clone was seen only once. The J gene is TRBJ1-5, the V gene TRBV6-1; the D gene is possibly TRBD1 (5 bases). CDR1 is MNHNS and CDR2 is SASEGT in the germline V gene. The CDR3 spans 13 residues. V dropped 6 bases and J dropped 2 bases, with 8 bases sitting between them. CDR3: CASRTDGNQPQHF. CDR3 nucleotide sequence: TGTGCCAGCAGGACAGACGGCAATCAGCCCCAGCATTTT.

This chain joins TRBV27 and TRBJ1-5; D is unclear. Germline loops: CDR1 MNHEY, CDR2 SMNVEV (reference sequence). There are 13 residues in the CDR3. Trimming took off 0 bases at V and 11 bases at J, with 11 bases between the two ends. CDR3 DNA: TGTGCCAGCAGTTTATCCTCGTCGGCGACCCAGCATTTT. This codes for CASSLSSSATQHF.

This clone was detected only once. The rearrangement joins TRBV4-2 to TRBJ2-1; D unclear. The CDR3 length is 16 residues. Trimming took 0 bases from V and 3 from J, leaving 12 bases between them. Germline V lookup: CDR1 LGHNA, CDR2 YNFKEQ. The CDR3 region is CASSQERNGYYNEQFF. DNA for the CDR3: TGTGCCAGCAGCCAAGAAAGGAATGGGTACTACAATGAGCAGTTCTTC.

The chain joins TRBV2 to TRBJ1-5; 7 bases line up with TRBD1. Looked up from germline, CDR1 is SNHLY and CDR2 is FYNNEI. The CDR3 runs 17 residues. V lost 4 bases, J lost 3 bases, and 12 bases stayed unmatched. DNA for the CDR3: TGTGCCAGCAGTGGGTCCTTGACAGGGATGTTCAATCAGCCCCAGCATTTT. It is translated as CASSGSLTGMFNQPQHF.

The V and J genes are TRBV14 and TRBJ2-3; 11 bases line up with TRBD2. Germline V gives CDR1 SGHDN, CDR2 FVKESK. V trimming: 5 bases; J trimming: 5 bases; junction bases outside the gene matches: 6. The CDR3 spans 15 residues. CDR3 amino acids: CASSATSGRRDTQYF. As DNA, the CDR3 is TGTGCCAGCAGCGCAACTAGCGGGAGAAGAGATACGCAGTATTTT.

V is TRBV11-2 and J is TRBJ2-5, with a tentative D call TRBD1 (6 bases). CDR1 SGHAT and CDR2 FQNNGV come from the germline V gene. This CDR3 region has 15 residues. V gave up 5 bases and J gave up 1 base, with 14 bases separating them. CDR3 amino acids: CASSSYGQSQETQYF. The CDR3 bases are TGTGCCAGCAGCAGCTATGGACAGAGCCAAGAGACCCAGTACTTC.

V and J are TRBV18 and TRBJ2-5; D is unresolved. Germline assignment: CDR1 KGHSH and CDR2 LQKENI. This CDR3 is built from 12 residues. Trimming took off 6 bases at V and 0 bases at J, with 5 bases between the two ends. CDR3 DNA: TGTGCCAGCTCCCGGTACCAAGAGACCCAGTACTTC. This encodes CASSRYQETQYF. The entire variable domain, with the rest obtained from reference TRBV18 and TRBJ2-5, is as follows: NAGVMQNPRHLVRRRGQEARLRCSPMKGHSHVYWYRQLPEEGLKFMVYLQKENIIDESGMPKERFSAEFPKEGPSILRIQQVVRGDSAAYFCASSRYQETQYFGPGTRLLVL.

CDR3 nucleotides: TGCGCCAGCAGCTTGGACTTGAATGAAGCTTTCTTT. As protein: CASSLDLNEAFF. The chain joins TRBV5-1 to TRBJ1-1, with D hard to call. The CDR3 is 12 residues long. Trimming left V 0 bases short and J 7 bases short, with 7 bases between. The germline V gene has CDR1 SGHRS and CDR2 YFSETQ.

The V call is TRBV19, the J call TRBJ2-2, with D unclear. The CDR3 is made up of 14 amino acids. The germline V gene encodes CDR1 LNHDA and CDR2 SQIVND (reference sequence). V was trimmed by 6 bases and J by 6 bases, leaving 14 bases between them. The DNA of the CDR3 is TGTGCCAGTAGCCCTCAACTGGGCGCCGGGGAGCTGTTTTTT. This sequence encodes CASSPQLGAGELFF.

V usage is TRBV5-8 and J usage is TRBJ1-1, with D perhaps TRBD1 (5 bases). The CDR3 loop spans 14 amino acids. Germline V CDR1 and CDR2: SGHTS, YDEGEE. Trimming removed 6 bases from V and 3 bases from J, with 15 bases in between. CDR3 DNA sequence: TGTGCCAGCAACATTCGCCGGGGACACACTGAAGCTTTCTTT. Its translation is CASNIRRGHTEAFF.

This clone was counted between two and nine times. The chain carries TRBV18 and TRBJ2-5; the D is unclear. CDR1 KGHSH and CDR2 LQKENI come from the germline V gene. Deletions cut 4 bases from V and 4 bases from J, with 13 bases between. The CDR3 has 14 residues. CDR3 region: CASSLAGGGETQYF. CDR3 coding DNA: TGTGCCAGCTCACTAGCAGGTGGTGGAGAGACCCAGTACTTC.

V gene TRBV19 combines with J gene TRBJ2-7; D might be TRBD2 (6 bases). The CDR3 sequence is 13 residues long. CDR1 is LNHDA and CDR2 is SQIVND in the germline V gene (reference sequence). V shed 3 bases and J shed 3 bases, with 9 bases lying between them. The CDR3 sequence is CASSMGLLYEQYF. The DNA of the CDR3 is TGTGCCAGTAGTATGGGACTCCTCTACGAGCAGTACTTC. The complete variable domain, with remaining parts taken from reference TRBV19 and TRBJ2-7, reads DGGITQSPKYLFRKEGQNVTLSCEQNLNHDAMYWYRQDPGQGLRLIYYSQIVNDFQKGDIAEGYSVSREKKESFPLTVTSAQKNPTAFYLCASSMGLLYEQYFGPGTRLTVT.

V gene TRBV19 combines with J gene TRBJ2-5; D gene ambiguous. Trimming removed 7 bases at V and 1 base at J, with 10 bases between. The CDR3 loop spans 13 amino acids. Germline CDR1 LNHDA, CDR2 SQIVND (reference sequence). As DNA, the CDR3 is TGTGCCAGTAAGCGCCGCGGCCAAGAGACCCAGTACTTC. This gives the protein CASKRRGQETQYF.

The rearrangement links TRBV9 to TRBJ1-1; 7 bases agree with TRBD1. J was trimmed by 5 bases and V by 6 bases; bases with no gene match: 16. Germline CDR1 and CDR2: SGDLS and YYNGEE. This CDR3 contains 16 residues. CDR3 residues: CASNSAGGNGLTEAFF. The CDR3, as DNA: TGTGCCAGCAACTCGGCAGGGGGTAACGGTTTGACTGAAGCTTTCTTT.

V usage is TRBV6-1 and J usage is TRBJ2-3, with 8 nucleotides matching TRBD2. Per germline, CDR1 MNHNS and CDR2 SASEGT. Trimming removed 2 bases from V and 0 bases from J; junction bases left unmatched: 4. This CDR3 is built from 16 residues. The CDR3 region has the DNA TGTGCCAGCAGTGAACAGGCGGGAGGAAGCACAGATACGCAGTATTTT. Translated: CASSEQAGGSTDTQYF.

This clone showed up just a few times. The chain is built from TRBV13 and TRBJ1-3; a weak D match, TRBD1 (6 bases). The germline gives CDR1 PRHDT, CDR2 FYEKMQ (reference sequence). The CDR3 sequence is 16 residues long. The V and J ends lost 4 bases and 0 bases respectively, with 13 bases between them. This CDR3 reads CASSSTGRISGNTIYF. The DNA for the CDR3 is TGTGCCAGCAGCTCAACAGGGCGTATCTCTGGAAACACCATATATTTT. The whole variable domain, filled in from reference TRBV13 and TRBJ1-3, reads AAGVIQSPRHLIKEKRETATLKCYPIPRHDTVYWYQQGPGQDPQFLISFYEKMQSDKGSIPDRFSAQQFSDYHSELNMSSLELGDSALYFCASSSTGRISGNTIYFGEGSWLTVV.

The CDR3 loop reads CASSLTSSGNTIYF. CDR3 nucleotides: TGTGCCAGCAGCTTAACCAGCTCTGGAAACACCATATATTTT. This chain links TRBV7-8 with TRBJ1-3; D unclear. Germline values: CDR1 SGHVS, CDR2 FQNEAQ. This CDR3 spans 14 amino acids. Trimming cost V 2 bases and J 0 bases, with 5 bases left between them.

The chain links TRBV19 to TRBJ2-1; 8 bases match TRBD2. J was trimmed by 7 bases and V by 4 bases; bases with no gene match: 9. Germline-derived CDR1 and CDR2 are LNHDA and SQIVND (reference sequence). This CDR3 spans 15 amino acids. The chain's CDR3 is CASSTGGTRGNEQFF. DNA of the CDR3: TGTGCCAGTAGTACGGGGGGGACTAGAGGTAATGAGCAGTTCTTC.

V usage is TRBV6-5 and J usage is TRBJ2-3, with D maybe TRBD1 (5 bases). V lost 6 bases, J lost 4 bases, and 8 bases lay in between. Germline lookup yields CDR1 MNHEY and CDR2 SVGAGI. This CDR3 is built from 12 residues. CDR3 residues: CASRSQADTQYF. As DNA, the CDR3 is TGTGCCAGCAGGTCACAGGCAGATACGCAGTATTTT.